Listed here are 32 T cell receptor beta chains from one sample, sequenced in a study of cytomegalovirus exposure and HLA in healthy donors. Sequenced by immunoSEQ multiplex PCR; TCRdb stores in-frame clones only, minus some. The repertoire holds some 250,000 clones, 75% to 90% seen once, with 1.2% in the top ten. The sample comprised PBMCs. The receptors shown here come from a woman under 40 in good health and CMV-seropositive.

The chain's CDR3 is CASSEATGGQETQYF. CDR3 sequence (DNA): TGTGCCAGCAGTGAAGCGACGGGGGGCCAAGAGACCCAGTACTTC. The J gene is TRBJ2-5, the V gene TRBV6-1, with 7 bases matching TRBD2. Germline loops: CDR1 MNHNS, CDR2 SASEGT. This CDR3 is built from 15 residues. The trim removed 0 bases at V and 1 base at J, leaving 2 bases unmatched.

This clone has a handful of counts. The chain combines TRBV19 with TRBJ2-7; 7 bases agree with TRBD1. The germline CDR1 and CDR2 sequences are LNHDA and SQIVND (reference sequence). The trim removed 5 bases at V and 0 bases at J, leaving 10 bases unmatched. This CDR3 has 16 residues. This CDR3 reads CASSVKQGFGSYEQYF. In DNA form, the CDR3 reads TGTGCCAGTAGTGTAAAACAGGGGTTCGGCTCCTACGAGCAGTACTTC.

CDR3 sequence reads: CASSLASRGSSNTEAFF. CDR3 nucleotides: TGTGCCAGCAGCTTGGCTTCGCGGGGCTCCTCGAACACTGAAGCTTTCTTT. V and J are TRBV5-4 and TRBJ1-1; tentatively, D is TRBD1 (5 bases). Germline V gives CDR1 SGHNT, CDR2 YYREEE (reference sequence). The CDR3 is made up of 17 amino acids. Deletions cut 0 bases from V and 1 base from J, with 16 bases between.

As DNA, the CDR3 is TGTGCCAGCAGCTTCGAGGGAGGGGATGGCTACACCTTC. It yields the protein CASSFEGGDGYTF. The V and J genes are TRBV7-9 and TRBJ1-2; D might be TRBD1 (5 bases). The germline V gene encodes CDR1 SEHNR and CDR2 FQNEAQ (reference sequence). This CDR3 region has 13 residues. The V end was cut by 3 bases, the J end by 6 bases, with 11 bases between.

V gene TRBV20-1 combines with J gene TRBJ1-1; D remains ambiguous. The CDR3 has 11 amino acids. CDR1 is DFQATT, CDR2 SNEGSKA, per germline (reference sequence). Trimming cost V 2 bases and J 5 bases, with 6 bases left between them. The chain's CDR3 is CSARIETEAFF. CDR3 DNA sequence: TGCAGTGCTAGAATAGAGACTGAAGCTTTCTTT.

This clone has at least ten counts. In DNA form, the CDR3 reads TGTGCCAGTAGCCAAGACAGGGTCGGAAACACCATATATTTT. Residues: CASSQDRVGNTIYF. V is TRBV19 and J is TRBJ1-3, with 7 bases matching TRBD1. Germline-derived CDR1 and CDR2 are LNHDA and SQIVND (reference sequence). Losses at the gene ends were 6 bases for V and 4 bases for J; bases not matched to a gene: 6. CDR3 length: 14 amino acids. Full variable domain (remainder filled in from reference TRBV19 and TRBJ1-3): DGGITQSPKYLFRKEGQNVTLSCEQNLNHDAMYWYRQDPGQGLRLIYYSQIVNDFQKGDIAEGYSVSREKKESFPLTVTSAQKNPTAFYLCASSQDRVGNTIYFGEGSWLTVV.

This rearrangement joins TRBV5-1 to TRBJ2-7; D unclear. There are 14 residues in the CDR3. CDR1 and CDR2 (germline): SGHRS, YFSETQ. V lost 0 bases and J lost 4, with 11 bases in between. CDR3 DNA: TGCGCCAGCAGCTTGGGACTGGGTATTTACGAGCAGTACTTC. This gives the protein CASSLGLGIYEQYF.

The chain combines TRBV6-5 with TRBJ2-1; 12 positions agree with TRBD2. Germline V gene sequence: CDR1 MNHEY, CDR2 SVGAGI. V was clipped by 5 bases and J by 8 bases; unmatched bases: 7. The CDR3 contains 15 residues. The CDR3 DNA sequence: TGTGCCAGCAGTCGGCTAGCGGGAGGGTGGGATGAGCAGTTCTTC. The encoded protein is CASSRLAGGWDEQFF.

This clone has just one count. The chain recombines TRBV6-5 with TRBJ1-1, with D unresolved. The CDR3 has 15 residues. The ends were cut back, 0 bases at V and 1 base at J, with 9 bases in the middle. In germline, CDR1 is MNHEY, CDR2 SVGAGI. The CDR3 DNA sequence: TGTGCCAGCAGTTACTCGAGTTCAGGGAACACTGAAGCTTTCTTT. It yields the protein CASSYSSSGNTEAFF.

The chain uses TRBV4-1 and TRBJ1-5, with TRBD1 matching over 8 bases. Germline CDR1 is MGHRA and CDR2 is YSYEKL. After removal of 4 bases from V and 7 bases from J, the junction contained 6 bases not matched to a gene. This CDR3 is 14 amino acids long. CDR3 sequence reads: CASSRTGSEQPQHF. The DNA for the CDR3 is TGCGCCAGCAGCCGGACAGGGTCGGAACAGCCCCAGCATTTT.

This rearrangement joins TRBV9 to TRBJ2-1; 8 bases map to TRBD2. V lost 3 bases, J lost 6 bases, and 11 bases stayed unmatched. The CDR3 contains 16 residues. Per germline, CDR1 SGDLS and CDR2 YYNGEE. The CDR3: CASSDPGTRGPNEQFF. The DNA of the CDR3 is TGTGCCAGCAGCGACCCCGGGACTAGAGGACCCAATGAGCAGTTCTTC. Combining the CDR3 with reference TRBV9 and TRBJ2-1 gives the whole variable domain DSGVTQTPKHLITATGQRVTLRCSPRSGDLSVYWYQQSLDQGLQFLIQYYNGEERAKGNILERFSAQQFPDLHSELNLSSLELGDSALYFCASSDPGTRGPNEQFFGPGTRLTVL.

This clone was found once. The chain links TRBV27 to TRBJ1-2; 8 bases match TRBD1. The CDR3 runs to 16 residues. J lost 7 bases, V lost 7 bases, and 17 bases had no gene match. Germline CDR1 is MNHEY and CDR2 is SMNVEV (reference sequence). DNA for the CDR3: TGTGCCAGCACGCATGGACCGACAGGGGTGTACTCTGGCTACACCTTC. The encoded protein is CASTHGPTGVYSGYTF.

The chain recombines TRBV28 with TRBJ2-5; 10 nucleotides agree with TRBD2. CDR1 is MDHEN and CDR2 is SYDVKM in the germline V gene. The ends lost 3 bases at V and 5 bases at J; junction bases unmatched: 9. The CDR3 runs to 16 residues. For the CDR3, the DNA is TGTGCCAGCAGTTTTATGGGACTAGCGTATGGCGAGACCCAGTACTTC. It codes for CASSFMGLAYGETQYF.

This chain uses TRBV18 with TRBJ1-3, with TRBD1 identical over 9 bases. Unmatched junction bases numbered 7, after V lost 3 bases and J lost 4 bases. This CDR3 spans 16 amino acids. Germline assignment: CDR1 KGHSH and CDR2 LQKENI. CDR3 nucleotide sequence: TGTGCCAGCTCACCTTCCACAGGGGGCAGCGGAAACACCATATATTTT. Its translation is CASSPSTGGSGNTIYF.

Written as DNA, the CDR3 is TGTGCCAGCACCGCATCCTGGGGCGATTTGAATCAGCCCCAGCATTTT. Translated: CASTASWGDLNQPQHF. V usage is TRBV27 and J usage is TRBJ1-5, with a possible D match to TRBD1 (5 bases). The CDR3 totals 16 residues. V lost 7 bases and J 4 bases, leaving 20 bases between the germline ends. In germline, CDR1 is MNHEY, CDR2 SMNVEV (reference sequence).

This chain joins TRBV5-1 and TRBJ2-7; TRBD1 agrees at 7 bases. The length of the CDR3 is 15 residues. Germline CDR1 and CDR2: SGHRS and YFSETQ. The V gene end was trimmed by 4 bases and the J gene end by 1 base; junction bases not matched to a gene: 8. The DNA for the CDR3 is TGCGCCAGCAGCAGACGGACAGGACATTCCTACGAGCAGTACTTC. Protein product: CASSRRTGHSYEQYF.

The gene calls are TRBV27 and TRBJ2-7, with D unresolved. Germline assignment: CDR1 MNHEY and CDR2 SMNVEV (reference sequence). The CDR3 is 14 residues long. Trimming shortened V by 5 bases and J by 2 bases, and 13 bases separated the two germline ends. The CDR3 loop reads CASSRLVIPYEQYF. Written as DNA, the CDR3 is TGTGCCAGCAGTCGACTTGTTATACCCTACGAGCAGTACTTC.

The chain recombines TRBV18 with TRBJ2-1, with 7 bases identical to TRBD2. The V gene's germline CDR1 is KGHSH and CDR2 LQKENI. CDR3 size: 15 residues. The V gene end was trimmed by 5 bases and the J gene end by 5 bases; junction bases not matched to a gene: 9. In nucleotides, the CDR3 is TGTGCCAGCTCAGGGACTAAGCGCTTCGACAATGAGCAGTTCTTC. The encoded protein is CASSGTKRFDNEQFF.

This clone was recorded once. J is TRBJ2-3 and V is TRBV11-3; 7 nucleotides agree with TRBD1. Germline V gives CDR1 SGHNT, CDR2 YENEEA. The CDR3 totals 14 residues. V was pared by 6 bases and J by 5 bases, with 8 bases of the junction left unmatched. The CDR3 loop is CASSLDRVQDTQYF. The DNA for the CDR3 is TGTGCCAGCAGTCTTGACAGGGTTCAAGATACGCAGTATTTT. Full variable domain (rest looked up from reference TRBV11-3 and TRBJ2-3): EAGVVQSPRYKIIEKKQPVAFWCNPISGHNTLYWYLQNLGQGPELLIRYENEEAVDDSQLPKDRFSAERLKGVDSTLKIQPAELGDSAVYLCASSLDRVQDTQYFGPGTRLTVL.

In this sample, this clone turned up a few times. J is TRBJ1-1 and V is TRBV19; D is perhaps TRBD1 (5 bases). The CDR3 runs to 16 residues. Trimming took off 2 bases at V and 2 bases at J, with 15 bases between the two ends. In germline, CDR1 is LNHDA, CDR2 SQIVND (reference sequence). The CDR3 loop reads CASSIPGMGINTEAFF. As DNA, the CDR3 is TGTGCCAGTAGTATACCAGGGATGGGGATTAACACTGAAGCTTTCTTT.

This rearrangement joins TRBV28 to TRBJ1-2; no firm D call. Germline loops: CDR1 MDHEN, CDR2 SYDVKM. V dropped 2 bases and J dropped 4 bases, with 11 bases sitting between them. The CDR3 runs to 14 residues. CDR3 in amino acids: CASSLEADFYGYTF. CDR3 nucleotide sequence: TGTGCCAGCAGTTTAGAGGCGGACTTCTATGGCTACACCTTC.

This clone has a single count. J is TRBJ2-5 and V is TRBV27; 9 nucleotides line up with TRBD2. CDR3 size: 14 residues. Germline CDR1 and CDR2: MNHEY and SMNVEV (reference sequence). Trimming took 5 bases from V and 2 from J; bases not matched to a gene: 3. As DNA, the CDR3 is TGTGCCAGCAGTCGAAGCGGGAGGCAAGAGACCCAGTACTTC. This encodes CASSRSGRQETQYF.

The V gene is TRBV28, the J gene TRBJ1-5; the match to TRBD1 covers 9 bases. V trimming: 5 bases; J trimming: 8 bases; junction bases outside the gene matches: 10. CDR1 is MDHEN, CDR2 SYDVKM, per germline. The CDR3 contains 15 residues. The CDR3 sequence is CASSGPGTGIKPQHF. The CDR3 DNA is TGTGCCAGCAGTGGACCCGGGACAGGGATAAAGCCCCAGCATTTT.

This clone showed up just a few times. This sequence joins TRBV28 and TRBJ2-2; 10 bases are shared with TRBD1. V lost 4 bases and J lost 13; bases outside the gene matches: 6. The CDR3 extends over 13 amino acids. Looked up from germline, CDR1 is MDHEN and CDR2 is SYDVKM. The CDR3 spells CASSSPGDRGLFF. The CDR3 DNA reads TGTGCCAGCAGTTCCCCAGGGGACAGGGGGCTGTTTTTT. The variable domain in full, completed from reference TRBV28 and TRBJ2-2, reads DVKVTQSSRYLVKRTGEKVFLECVQDMDHENMFWYRQDPGLGLRLIYFSYDVKMKEKGDIPEGYSVSREKKERFSLILESASTNQTSMYLCASSSPGDRGLFFGEGSRLTVL.

With respect to this clone: The same CDR3 arises from other DNA sequences in this sample as well. The chain uses TRBV27 and TRBJ2-7; weak D call: TRBD2 (6 bases). The CDR3 covers 14 residues. V dropped 0 bases and J dropped 4 bases, with 10 bases sitting between them. The germline V gene encodes CDR1 MNHEY and CDR2 SMNVEV (reference sequence). The CDR3, as DNA: TGTGCCAGCAGTTTATCAGGAGGGTCTTACGAGCAGTACTTC. Translated: CASSLSGGSYEQYF.

In its sample, this clone was seen once. The chain employs TRBV9 and TRBJ1-2; TRBD1 agrees at 7 bases. The CDR3 runs to 13 residues. Germline CDR1 SGDLS, CDR2 YYNGEE. Trimming at V came to 3 bases and at J to 2 bases, leaving 1 base not matched to a gene. The DNA for the CDR3 is TGTGCCAGCAGCGAACAGGGGAACTATGGCTACACCTTC. Protein product: CASSEQGNYGYTF.

The chain links TRBV7-2 to TRBJ1-2; tentatively, D is TRBD1 (6 bases). The CDR3 extends over 14 amino acids. The germline gives CDR1 SGHTA, CDR2 FQGNSA. V shed 1 base and J shed 8 bases, with 14 bases lying between them. The DNA of the CDR3 is TGTGCCAGCAGCTTAGTGGGCGGGGGCGGCGGCTACACCTTC. Protein product: CASSLVGGGGGYTF.

The CDR3 DNA sequence: TGTGCCAGCACCGGGACAGGGAAGCAGTACTTC. Its translation: CASTGTGKQYF. The chain is built from TRBV27 and TRBJ2-7; 9 nucleotides align to TRBD1. With V trimmed by 7 bases and J by 8 bases, 3 bases remained unmatched. Germline CDR1 is MNHEY and CDR2 is SMNVEV (reference sequence). There are 11 residues in the CDR3.

This chain links TRBV5-4 with TRBJ1-1; 8 bases are a match to TRBD1. Germline CDR1 and CDR2: SGHNT and YYREEE (reference sequence). V was pared by 0 bases and J by 6 bases, with 10 bases of the junction left unmatched. This CDR3 has 16 residues. The DNA of the CDR3 is TGTGCCAGCAGCTTGGCCTCCAGGGGGCGGGCCTCTGAAGCTTTCTTT. Its protein is CASSLASRGRASEAFF.

This clone was detected only once. V and J are TRBV5-1 and TRBJ2-7; D possibly corresponds to TRBD2 (6 bases). The V and J ends lost 4 bases and 3 bases respectively, with 11 bases between them. The CDR3 consists of 13 residues. CDR1 is SGHRS and CDR2 is YFSETQ in the germline V gene. CDR3 loop: CASSRGLSYEQYF. The DNA for the CDR3 is TGCGCCAGCAGCCGCGGACTAAGCTACGAGCAGTACTTC. The full variable domain, its missing parts supplied by reference TRBV5-1 and TRBJ2-7, is KAGVTQTPRYLIKTRGQQVTLSCSPISGHRSVSWYQQTPGQGLQFLFEYFSETQRNKGNFPGRFSGRQFSNSRSEMNVSTLELGDSALYLCASSRGLSYEQYFGPGTRLTVT.

The chain couples TRBV6-4 to TRBJ1-1; D might be TRBD1 (6 bases). This CDR3 comprises 13 residues. V was pared by 6 bases and J by 1 base, with 9 bases between. CDR1 is MRHNA and CDR2 is SNTAGT in the germline V gene. The CDR3 DNA reads as TGTGCCAGCAGCTTCAGGGGGAACACTGAAGCTTTCTTT. Protein sequence: CASSFRGNTEAFF.

The J gene is TRBJ2-7, the V gene TRBV27, with 10 bases lining up with TRBD2. Looked up from germline, CDR1 is MNHEY and CDR2 is SMNVEV (reference sequence). This CDR3 spans 14 amino acids. V shed 6 bases, J shed 5 bases, and the junction held 7 bases outside the gene matches. CDR3 amino acids: CASSLGTSVNEQYF. CDR3 bases: TGTGCCAGCAGCCTCGGGACTAGCGTTAACGAGCAGTACTTC.